Listed below are T cell receptor beta chains from one sample, sequenced in a study of T cells in Graves' hyperthyroidism and ophthalmopathy. One entry per CDR3 protein results from TCRdb running MiXCR on the multiplex PCR reads. The repertoire holds fewer than 750,000 distinct CDR3 sequences, with 14% as singletons. The sequenced material came from blood. The receptor source for this set is a woman aged 45-65 years with Graves' ophthalmopathy. The CDR3 runs from the conserved cysteine through the conserved F or W. The order of the fields is V gene, D gene, J gene, clone size, CDR3 protein, CDR3 DNA. A D gene is named only where the DNA matches it firmly. Rows give clone size only sometimes, using once, few, many, or a class for an expanded clone.

v_gene: TRBV20-1; d_gene: NA; j_gene: TRBJ1-2; abundance: NA; CDR3aa: CGARDRETYGYTF; CDR3nt: TGCGGTGCTAGAGATAGGGAGACCTATGGCTACACCTTC
v_gene: TRBV7-7; d_gene: NA; j_gene: TRBJ1-1; abundance: NA; CDR3aa: CASSLSRNTEASF; CDR3nt: TGTGCTAGCAGCTTATCTAGGAACACTGAAGCTTCCTTT
v_gene: TRBV11-3; d_gene: TRBD2; j_gene: TRBJ2-3; abundance: many; CDR3aa: CASSQREGTQYF; CDR3nt: TGTGCCAGCAGCCAACGGGAGGGTACGCAGTATTTT
v_gene: TRBV15; d_gene: TRBD1; j_gene: TRBJ1-6; abundance: few; CDR3aa: CATNRDRGDSPLHF; CDR3nt: TGTGCCACCAACCGGGACAGGGGTGACTCACCCCTCCACTTT
v_gene: TRBV28; d_gene: NA; j_gene: TRBJ1-5; abundance: NA; CDR3aa: CASRRTRDQPQHF; CDR3nt: TGTGCCAGCAGGCGGACTAGGGATCAGCCCCAGCATTTT
v_gene: TRBV7-9; d_gene: NA; j_gene: TRBJ2-5; abundance: NA; CDR3aa: CASSPPRTRQETQYF; CDR3nt: TGTGCCAGCAGCCCCCCTCGGACACGCCAAGAGACCCAGTACTTC
v_gene: TRBV28; d_gene: NA; j_gene: TRBJ2-1; abundance: many; CDR3aa: CASRGVTGLTYNEQFF; CDR3nt: TGTGCCAGCAGGGGGGTGACAGGTCTTACCTACAATGAGCAGTTCTTC
v_gene: TRBV5-8; d_gene: NA; j_gene: TRBJ1-2; abundance: few; CDR3aa: CASSFRFGSYGYTF; CDR3nt: TGTGCCAGCAGCTTTAGGTTTGGGAGCTATGGCTACACCTTC
v_gene: TRBV7-2; d_gene: NA; j_gene: TRBJ2-7; abundance: many; CDR3aa: CASSPRGHEQYF; CDR3nt: TGTGCCAGCAGCCCTAGGGGCCACGAGCAGTACTTC
v_gene: TRBV20-1; d_gene: NA; j_gene: TRBJ2-2; abundance: few; CDR3aa: CSASVPDVNTGELFF; CDR3nt: TGCAGTGCATCCGTTCCTGATGTGAACACCGGGGAGCTGTTTTTT
v_gene: TRBV27; d_gene: NA; j_gene: TRBJ1-2; abundance: few; CDR3aa: CASSLSAGSNYGYTF; CDR3nt: TGTGCCAGCAGTTTATCGGCCGGGTCTAACTATGGCTACACCTTC
v_gene: TRBV20-1; d_gene: TRBD2; j_gene: TRBJ2-7; abundance: many; CDR3aa: CSARDPGGSAYEQYF; CDR3nt: TGCAGTGCTAGAGATCCTGGCGGGAGTGCTTACGAGCAGTACTTC
v_gene: TRBV9; d_gene: TRBD2; j_gene: TRBJ2-2; abundance: NA; CDR3aa: CASSVGASGSHTGELFF; CDR3nt: TGTGCCAGCAGCGTAGGGGCTAGCGGGAGTCACACCGGGGAGCTGTTTTTT
v_gene: TRBV2; d_gene: NA; j_gene: TRBJ2-7; abundance: many; CDR3aa: CASSELGSYEQYF; CDR3nt: TGTGCCAGCAGCGAACTAGGTTCCTACGAGCAGTACTTC
v_gene: TRBV12-3/TRBV12-4; d_gene: NA; j_gene: TRBJ2-4; abundance: NA; CDR3aa: CASSAGLVIAKNIQYF; CDR3nt: TGTGCCAGCAGCGCGGGACTCGTAATAGCCAAAAACATTCAGTACTTC
v_gene: TRBV11-3; d_gene: NA; j_gene: TRBJ2-1; abundance: many; CDR3aa: CASSLPRYNEQFF; CDR3nt: TGTGCCAGCAGCTTACCGAGATACAATGAGCAGTTCTTC
v_gene: TRBV12-3/TRBV12-4; d_gene: NA; j_gene: TRBJ2-3; abundance: NA; CDR3aa: CASSTSADTQYF; CDR3nt: TGTGCCAGCAGTACCAGCGCAGATACGCAGTATTTT
v_gene: TRBV29-1; d_gene: NA; j_gene: TRBJ2-1; abundance: many; CDR3aa: CSVGKESSYNEQFF; CDR3nt: TGCAGCGTTGGGAAGGAAAGCTCCTACAATGAGCAGTTCTTC
v_gene: TRBV2; d_gene: TRBD2; j_gene: TRBJ2-1; abundance: few; CDR3aa: CATTSGRMVGEQFF; CDR3nt: TGTGCCACAACTAGCGGGAGGATGGTGGGCGAGCAGTTCTTC
v_gene: TRBV30; d_gene: TRBD2; j_gene: TRBJ2-5; abundance: many; CDR3aa: CATEVTSGRAASETQYF; CDR3nt: TGTGCCACTGAAGTGACTAGCGGGAGGGCAGCGTCAGAGACCCAGTACTTC
v_gene: TRBV28; d_gene: NA; j_gene: TRBJ2-7; abundance: NA; CDR3aa: CASSLVSYYEQYF; CDR3nt: TGTGCCAGCAGTTTAGTCAGCTACTACGAGCAGTACTTC
v_gene: TRBV9; d_gene: NA; j_gene: TRBJ2-7; abundance: many; CDR3aa: CASSATWGAYEQYF; CDR3nt: TGTGCCAGCAGCGCTACTTGGGGAGCTTACGAGCAGTACTTC
v_gene: TRBV11-2; d_gene: TRBD2; j_gene: TRBJ2-2; abundance: few; CDR3aa: CASSLVPQGLAGGFPNTGELFF; CDR3nt: TGTGCCAGCAGCTTAGTCCCCCAGGGACTAGCGGGAGGATTCCCGAACACCGGGGAGCTGTTTTTT
v_gene: TRBV28; d_gene: TRBD1; j_gene: TRBJ2-5; abundance: many; CDR3aa: CASSQDRGLVETQYF; CDR3nt: TGTGCCAGCAGTCAGGACAGGGGGCTAGTAGAGACCCAGTACTTC
v_gene: TRBV7-9; d_gene: TRBD2; j_gene: TRBJ2-1; abundance: many; CDR3aa: CASSPPKGGSPSGHEQFF; CDR3nt: TGTGCCAGCAGCCCACCGAAGGGCGGGAGCCCTTCGGGCCATGAGCAGTTCTTC
v_gene: TRBV30; d_gene: NA; j_gene: TRBJ1-1; abundance: many; CDR3aa: CAWTPGGGMNTEAFF; CDR3nt: TGTGCCTGGACCCCCGGGGGAGGTATGAACACTGAAGCTTTCTTT
v_gene: TRBV19; d_gene: NA; j_gene: TRBJ2-5; abundance: NA; CDR3aa: CASSRWEETQYF; CDR3nt: TGTGCCAGTAGTAGGTGGGAAGAGACCCAGTACTTC
v_gene: TRBV30; d_gene: TRBD1; j_gene: TRBJ2-7; abundance: many; CDR3aa: CAWTTGAHEQYF; CDR3nt: TGTGCCTGGACTACAGGGGCCCACGAGCAGTACTTC
v_gene: TRBV6-1; d_gene: NA; j_gene: TRBJ2-4; abundance: few; CDR3aa: CASSGDRSSPYIQYF; CDR3nt: TGTGCCAGCAGCGGCGACAGGTCATCTCCATACATTCAGTACTTC
v_gene: TRBV28; d_gene: NA; j_gene: TRBJ2-1; abundance: many; CDR3aa: CASSLGGSGSYNEQFF; CDR3nt: TGTGCCAGCAGCTTAGGAGGTAGCGGATCCTACAATGAGCAGTTCTTC
v_gene: TRBV6-1; d_gene: NA; j_gene: TRBJ1-2; abundance: few; CDR3aa: CASSDYYGYTF; CDR3nt: TGTGCCAGCAGTGATTATTATGGCTACACCTTC
v_gene: TRBV5-6; d_gene: NA; j_gene: TRBJ2-7; abundance: NA; CDR3aa: CASSETGTPSFYEQYF; CDR3nt: TGTGCCAGCAGCGAAACAGGGACCCCCTCTTTCTACGAGCAGTACTTC
v_gene: TRBV5-1; d_gene: NA; j_gene: TRBJ1-1; abundance: many; CDR3aa: CASSLVGGGNTEAFF; CDR3nt: TGCGCCAGCAGCTTGGTCGGCGGCGGGAACACTGAAGCTTTCTTT
v_gene: TRBV3-1; d_gene: NA; j_gene: TRBJ2-1; abundance: NA; CDR3aa: CASSQEVASYNEQFF; CDR3nt: TGTGCCAGCAGCCAGGAAGTTGCCTCCTACAATGAGCAGTTCTTC
v_gene: TRBV19; d_gene: NA; j_gene: TRBJ2-7; abundance: NA; CDR3aa: CASSIGGDSYEQYF; CDR3nt: TGTGCCAGTAGTATAGGGGGGGACTCCTACGAGCAGTACTTC
v_gene: TRBV7-9; d_gene: NA; j_gene: TRBJ2-5; abundance: NA; CDR3aa: CASSRGPSYQETQYF; CDR3nt: TGTGCCAGCAGCCGGGGGCCCTCGTACCAAGAGACCCAGTACTTC
v_gene: TRBV18; d_gene: NA; j_gene: TRBJ2-3; abundance: many; CDR3aa: CASSGPTDTQYF; CDR3nt: TGTGCCAGCTCGGGCCCCACAGATACGCAGTATTTT
v_gene: TRBV7-3; d_gene: NA; j_gene: TRBJ1-2; abundance: once; CDR3aa: CASSSAPRAPETF; CDR3nt: TGTGCCAGCAGCTCCGCCCCGAGAGCACCCGAAACCTTC
v_gene: TRBV5-1; d_gene: NA; j_gene: TRBJ2-7; abundance: many; CDR3aa: CASSGGLAGLGEQYF; CDR3nt: TGCGCCAGCAGCGGGGGCCTGGCGGGCCTCGGGGAGCAGTACTTC
v_gene: TRBV6-1; d_gene: NA; j_gene: TRBJ1-5; abundance: NA; CDR3aa: CASSYRMSNQPQHF; CDR3nt: TGTGCCAGCAGTTATAGAATGAGCAATCAGCCCCAGCATTTT
v_gene: TRBV20-1; d_gene: NA; j_gene: TRBJ2-1; abundance: many; CDR3aa: CSAYTGLPAAGEQFF; CDR3nt: TGCAGTGCTTATACGGGACTCCCGGCTGCAGGGGAGCAGTTCTTC